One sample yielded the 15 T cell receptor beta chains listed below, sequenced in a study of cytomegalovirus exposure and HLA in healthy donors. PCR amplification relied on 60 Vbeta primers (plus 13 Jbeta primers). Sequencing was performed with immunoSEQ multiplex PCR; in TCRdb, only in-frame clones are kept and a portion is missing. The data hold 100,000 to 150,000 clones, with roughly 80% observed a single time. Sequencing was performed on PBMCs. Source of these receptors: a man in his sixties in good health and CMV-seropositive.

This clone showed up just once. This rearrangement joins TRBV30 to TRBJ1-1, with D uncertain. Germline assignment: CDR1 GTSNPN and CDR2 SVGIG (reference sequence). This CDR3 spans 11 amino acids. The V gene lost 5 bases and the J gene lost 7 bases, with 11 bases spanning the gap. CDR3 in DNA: TGTGCCTGGGGCTATGAGGTTGAAGCTTTCTTT. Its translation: CAWGYEVEAFF. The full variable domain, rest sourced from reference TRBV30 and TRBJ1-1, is SQTIHQWPATLVQPVGSPLSLECTVEGTSNPNLYWYRQAAGRGLQLLFYSVGIGQISSEVPQNLSASRPQDRQFILSSKKLLLSDSGFYLCAWGYEVEAFFGQGTRLTVV.

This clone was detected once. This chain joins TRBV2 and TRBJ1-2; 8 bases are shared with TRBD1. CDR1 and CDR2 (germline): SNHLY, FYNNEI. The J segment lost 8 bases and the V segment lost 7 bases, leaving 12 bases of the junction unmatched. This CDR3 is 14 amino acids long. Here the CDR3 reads CASNVIDRGIGYTF. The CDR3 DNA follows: TGTGCCAGCAACGTCATCGACAGGGGCATCGGCTACACCTTC.

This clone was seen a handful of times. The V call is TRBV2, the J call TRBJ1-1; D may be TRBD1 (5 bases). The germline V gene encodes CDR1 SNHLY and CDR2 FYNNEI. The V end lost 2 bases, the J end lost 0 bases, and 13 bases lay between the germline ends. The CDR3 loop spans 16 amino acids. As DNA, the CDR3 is TGTGCCAGCAGTGAATACGGTGGGGCGATGAACACTGAAGCTTTCTTT. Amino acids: CASSEYGGAMNTEAFF.

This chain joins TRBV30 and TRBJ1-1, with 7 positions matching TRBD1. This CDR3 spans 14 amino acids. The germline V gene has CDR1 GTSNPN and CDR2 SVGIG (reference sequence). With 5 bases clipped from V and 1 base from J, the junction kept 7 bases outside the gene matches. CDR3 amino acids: CAWGHRGKNTEAFF. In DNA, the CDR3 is TGTGCCTGGGGACACAGGGGAAAGAACACTGAAGCTTTCTTT.

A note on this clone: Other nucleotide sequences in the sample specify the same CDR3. The chain's CDR3 is CASSLVPENTEAFF. The DNA of the CDR3 is TGCGCCAGCAGCTTGGTTCCAGAGAACACTGAAGCTTTCTTT. This chain connects TRBV5-1 to TRBJ1-1; no firm D call. Trimming took off 0 bases at V and 1 base at J, with 7 bases between the two ends. The CDR3 contains 14 residues. The V gene's germline CDR1 is SGHRS and CDR2 YFSETQ.

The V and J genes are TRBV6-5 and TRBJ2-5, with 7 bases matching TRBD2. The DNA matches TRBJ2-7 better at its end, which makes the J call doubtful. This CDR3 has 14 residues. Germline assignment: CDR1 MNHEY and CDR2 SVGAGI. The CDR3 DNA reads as TGTGCCAGCAGCTCACAAGGGGAGGGCTACGAGCAGTACTTC. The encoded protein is CASSSQGEGYEQYF.

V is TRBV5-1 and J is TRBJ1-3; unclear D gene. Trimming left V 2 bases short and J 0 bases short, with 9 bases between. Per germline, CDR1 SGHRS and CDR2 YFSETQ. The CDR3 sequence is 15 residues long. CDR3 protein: CASSFSAASGNTIYF. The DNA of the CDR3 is TGCGCCAGCAGCTTTTCGGCGGCCTCTGGAAACACCATATATTTT.

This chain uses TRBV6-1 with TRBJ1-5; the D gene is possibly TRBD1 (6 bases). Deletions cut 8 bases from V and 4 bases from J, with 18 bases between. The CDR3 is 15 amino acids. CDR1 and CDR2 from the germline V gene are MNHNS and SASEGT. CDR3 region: CASGRDPQGNQPQHF. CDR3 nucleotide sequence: TGTGCCAGCGGCCGGGATCCCCAGGGGAATCAGCCCCAGCATTTT.

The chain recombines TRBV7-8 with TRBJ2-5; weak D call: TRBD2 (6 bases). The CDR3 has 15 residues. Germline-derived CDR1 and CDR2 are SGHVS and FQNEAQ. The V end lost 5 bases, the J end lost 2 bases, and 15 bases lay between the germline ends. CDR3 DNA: TGTGCCAGCAGCCACCGACTAGGCCCTCAAGAGACCCAGTACTTC. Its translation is CASSHRLGPQETQYF. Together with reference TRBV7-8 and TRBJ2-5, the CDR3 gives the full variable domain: GAGVSQSPRYKVAKRGQDVALRCDPISGHVSLFWYQQALGQGPEFLTYFQNEAQLDKSGLPSDRFFAERPEGSVSTLKIQRTQQEDSAVYLCASSHRLGPQETQYFGPGTRLLVL.

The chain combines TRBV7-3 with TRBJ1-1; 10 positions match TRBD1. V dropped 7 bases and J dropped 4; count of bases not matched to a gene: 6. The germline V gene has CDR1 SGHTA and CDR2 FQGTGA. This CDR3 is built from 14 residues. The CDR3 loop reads CASTSTGGFTEAFF. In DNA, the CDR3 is TGTGCCAGCACCTCGACAGGGGGCTTCACTGAAGCTTTCTTT.

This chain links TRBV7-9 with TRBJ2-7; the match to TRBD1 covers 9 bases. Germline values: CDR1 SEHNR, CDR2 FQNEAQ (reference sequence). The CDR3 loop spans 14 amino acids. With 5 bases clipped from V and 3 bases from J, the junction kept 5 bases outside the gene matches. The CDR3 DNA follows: TGTGCCAGCAGCAGCCGGGACAGGGACTACGAGCAGTACTTC. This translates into CASSSRDRDYEQYF.

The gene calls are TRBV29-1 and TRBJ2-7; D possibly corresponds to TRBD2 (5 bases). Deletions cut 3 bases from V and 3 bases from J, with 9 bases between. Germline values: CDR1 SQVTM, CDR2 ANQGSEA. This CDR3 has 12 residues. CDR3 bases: TGCAGCGTTGACTTCGGGAACTACGAGCAGTACTTC. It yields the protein CSVDFGNYEQYF.

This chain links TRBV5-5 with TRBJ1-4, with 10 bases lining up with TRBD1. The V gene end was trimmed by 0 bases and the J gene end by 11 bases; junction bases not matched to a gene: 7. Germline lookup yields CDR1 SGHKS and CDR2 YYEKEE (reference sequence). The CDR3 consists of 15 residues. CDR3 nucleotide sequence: TGTGCCAGCAGCTTGGTCGGGACAGGGGCGAGGAAACTGTTTTTT. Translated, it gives CASSLVGTGARKLFF.

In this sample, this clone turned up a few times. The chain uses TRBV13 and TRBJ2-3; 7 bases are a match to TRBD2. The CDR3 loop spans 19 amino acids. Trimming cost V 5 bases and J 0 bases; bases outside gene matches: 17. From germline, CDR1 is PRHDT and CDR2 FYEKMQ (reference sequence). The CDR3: CASSPSLAGDRLSTDTQYF. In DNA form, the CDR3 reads TGTGCCAGCAGCCCGAGTTTGGCGGGAGACCGGCTGAGCACAGATACGCAGTATTTT.

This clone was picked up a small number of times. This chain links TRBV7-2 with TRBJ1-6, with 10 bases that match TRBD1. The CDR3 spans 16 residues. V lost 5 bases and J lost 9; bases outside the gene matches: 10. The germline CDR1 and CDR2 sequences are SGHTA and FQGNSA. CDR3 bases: TGTGCCAGCAGCACGGGGAGGGGACAGGGGTCTTCACCCCTCCACTTT. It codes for CASSTGRGQGSSPLHF.